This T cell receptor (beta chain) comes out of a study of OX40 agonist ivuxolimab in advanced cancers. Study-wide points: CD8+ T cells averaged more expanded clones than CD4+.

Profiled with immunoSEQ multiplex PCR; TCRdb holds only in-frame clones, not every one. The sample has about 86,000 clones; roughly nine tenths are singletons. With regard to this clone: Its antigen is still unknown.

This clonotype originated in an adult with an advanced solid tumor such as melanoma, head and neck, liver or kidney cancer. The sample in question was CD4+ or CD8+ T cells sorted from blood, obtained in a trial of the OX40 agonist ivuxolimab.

In nucleotides, the CDR3 is TGTGCCATCAGAGATCAGGGGACTGGCCAAGAGACCCAGTACTTC. It encodes CAIRDQGTGQETQYF. The V and J genes are TRBV10-3 and TRBJ2-5; D tentatively fits TRBD1 or TRBD2 (6 bases each). The CDR3 length is 15 residues. Trimming shortened V by 6 bases and J by 1 base, and 15 bases separated the two germline ends. The germline V gene has CDR1 ENHRY and CDR2 SYGVKD.